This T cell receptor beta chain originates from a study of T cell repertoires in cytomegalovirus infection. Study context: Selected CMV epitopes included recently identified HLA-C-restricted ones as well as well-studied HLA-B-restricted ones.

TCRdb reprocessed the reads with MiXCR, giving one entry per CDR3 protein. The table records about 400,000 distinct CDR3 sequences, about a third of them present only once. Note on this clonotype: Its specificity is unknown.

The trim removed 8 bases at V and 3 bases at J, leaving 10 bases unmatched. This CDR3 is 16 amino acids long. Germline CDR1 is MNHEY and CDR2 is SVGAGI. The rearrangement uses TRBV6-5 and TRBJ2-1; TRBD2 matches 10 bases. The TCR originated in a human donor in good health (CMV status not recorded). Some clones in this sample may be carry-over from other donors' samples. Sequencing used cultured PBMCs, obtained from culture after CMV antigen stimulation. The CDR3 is CASLPLRTSGYNEQFF. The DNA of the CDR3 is TGTGCCAGCTTACCCCTGAGGACTAGCGGCTACAATGAGCAGTTCTTC.